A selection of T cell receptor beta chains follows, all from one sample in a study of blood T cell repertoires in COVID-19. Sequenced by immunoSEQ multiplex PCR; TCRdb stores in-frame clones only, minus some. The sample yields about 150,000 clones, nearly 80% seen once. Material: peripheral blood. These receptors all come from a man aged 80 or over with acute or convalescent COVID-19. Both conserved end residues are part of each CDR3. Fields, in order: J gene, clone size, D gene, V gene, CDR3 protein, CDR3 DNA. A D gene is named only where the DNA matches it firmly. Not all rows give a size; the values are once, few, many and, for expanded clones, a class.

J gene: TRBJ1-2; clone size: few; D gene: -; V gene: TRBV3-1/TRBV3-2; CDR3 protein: CASRGEAPNYGYTF; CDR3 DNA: TGTGCCAGCAGGGGGGAGGCGCCTAACTATGGCTACACCTTC
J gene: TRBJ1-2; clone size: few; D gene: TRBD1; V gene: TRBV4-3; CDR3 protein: CASSQDLDGTGGIRSSYGYTF; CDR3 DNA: TGCGCCAGCAGCCAAGATCTTGATGGGACAGGGGGCATCCGCAGCTCGTATGGCTACACCTTC
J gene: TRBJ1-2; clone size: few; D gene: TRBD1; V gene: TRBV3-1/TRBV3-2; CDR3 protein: CASSPTETGVAGYTF; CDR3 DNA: TGTGCCAGCAGCCCTACCGAGACAGGGGTGGCTGGCTACACCTTC
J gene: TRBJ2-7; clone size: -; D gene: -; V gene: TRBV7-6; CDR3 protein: CASSSRAPAEQYF; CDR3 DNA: TGTGCCAGCAGCTCGCGGGCCCCCGCCGAGCAGTACTTC
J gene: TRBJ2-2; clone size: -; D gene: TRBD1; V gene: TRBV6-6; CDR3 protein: CASSRRTGLGTGELFF; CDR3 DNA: TGTGCCAGCAGTCGACGGACAGGGTTGGGCACCGGGGAGCTGTTTTTT
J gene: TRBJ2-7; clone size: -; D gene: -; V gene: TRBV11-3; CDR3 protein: CASSFGGPSSYEQYF; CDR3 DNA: TGTGCCAGCAGCTTTGGGGGCCCTAGCTCCTACGAGCAGTACTTC
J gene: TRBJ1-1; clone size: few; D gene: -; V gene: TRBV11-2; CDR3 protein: CASSPLGAANTEAFF; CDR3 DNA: TGTGCCAGCAGCCCGCTTGGAGCTGCGAACACTGAAGCTTTCTTT
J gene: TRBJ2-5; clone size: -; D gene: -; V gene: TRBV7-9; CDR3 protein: CASSLAQGNRGLETQYF; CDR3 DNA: TGTGCCAGCAGCTTAGCGCAAGGGAATAGGGGCTTGGAGACCCAGTACTTC
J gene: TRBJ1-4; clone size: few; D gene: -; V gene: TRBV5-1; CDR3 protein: CASSLNSQDEKLFF; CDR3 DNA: TGCGCCAGCAGCTTGAACAGTCAAGATGAAAAACTGTTTTTT
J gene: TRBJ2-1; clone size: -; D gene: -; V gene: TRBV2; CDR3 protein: CASTPGGQGFHEQFF; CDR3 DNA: TGTGCCAGCACGCCGGGAGGACAGGGATTTCATGAGCAGTTCTTC
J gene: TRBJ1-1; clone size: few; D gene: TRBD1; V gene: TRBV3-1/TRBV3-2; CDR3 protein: CASSPGQGESEAFF; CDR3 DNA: TGTGCCAGCAGCCCGGGACAGGGGGAATCTGAGGCTTTCTTT
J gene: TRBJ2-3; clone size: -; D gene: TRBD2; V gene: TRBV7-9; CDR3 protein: CASSPKRGGLVDTQYF; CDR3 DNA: TGTGCCAGCAGCCCAAAGCGGGGGGGCCTGGTAGATACGCAGTATTTT
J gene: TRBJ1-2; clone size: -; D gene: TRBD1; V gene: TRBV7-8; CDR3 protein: CASSTSTGWYGYTF; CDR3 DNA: TGTGCCAGCAGCACCTCGACAGGGTGGTACGGCTACACCTTC
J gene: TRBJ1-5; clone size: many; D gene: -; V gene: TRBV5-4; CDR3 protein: CASSLAGINQPQHF; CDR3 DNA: TGTGCCAGCAGCTTGGCAGGCATCAATCAGCCCCAGCATTTT
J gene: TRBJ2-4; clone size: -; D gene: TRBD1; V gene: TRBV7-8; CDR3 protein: CASSARDRRNPLAKNIQYF; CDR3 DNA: TGTGCCAGCAGCGCCCGGGACAGGAGGAATCCCCTAGCCAAAAACATTCAGTACTTC
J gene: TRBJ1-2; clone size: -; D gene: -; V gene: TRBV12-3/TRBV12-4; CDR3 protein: CASSGGAGYGYTF; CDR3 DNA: TGTGCCAGCAGTGGGGGCGCCGGCTATGGCTACACCTTC
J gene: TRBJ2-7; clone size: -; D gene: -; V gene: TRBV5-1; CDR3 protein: CASSLSSHYEQYF; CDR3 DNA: TGCGCCAGCAGCTTGAGCTCCCACTACGAGCAGTACTTC
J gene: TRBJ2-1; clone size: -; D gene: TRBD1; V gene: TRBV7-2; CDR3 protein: CASSLDHGQGGEQFF; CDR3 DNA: TGTGCCAGCAGCTTAGATCATGGACAGGGTGGGGAGCAGTTCTTC
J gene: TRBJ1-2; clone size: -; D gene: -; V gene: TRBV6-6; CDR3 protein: CASSYFEQENYGYTF; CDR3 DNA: TGTGCCAGCAGTTATTTTGAACAGGAGAACTATGGCTACACCTTC
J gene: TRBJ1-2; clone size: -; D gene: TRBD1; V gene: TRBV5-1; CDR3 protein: CASSLATGLGYGYTF; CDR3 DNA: TGCGCCAGCAGCTTGGCGACAGGGTTGGGCTATGGCTACACCTTC
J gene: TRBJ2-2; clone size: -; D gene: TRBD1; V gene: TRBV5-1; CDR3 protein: CASSEGTGGWTGELFF; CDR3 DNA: TGCGCCAGCAGCGAAGGGACAGGGGGCTGGACCGGGGAGCTGTTTTTT
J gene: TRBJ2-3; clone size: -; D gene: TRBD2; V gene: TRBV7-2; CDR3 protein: CASSLVSLAGASTDTQYF; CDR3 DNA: TGTGCCAGCAGCTTAGTTAGCCTAGCGGGGGCGAGCACAGATACGCAGTATTTT
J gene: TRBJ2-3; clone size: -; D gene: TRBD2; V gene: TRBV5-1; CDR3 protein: CASSSRASGGVDTQYF; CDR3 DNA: TGCGCCAGCAGCTCTAGGGCTAGCGGGGGTGTAGATACGCAGTATTTT
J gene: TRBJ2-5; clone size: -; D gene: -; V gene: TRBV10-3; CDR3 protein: CAIGGAETQYF; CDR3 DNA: TGTGCCATCGGGGGCGCGGAGACCCAGTACTTC
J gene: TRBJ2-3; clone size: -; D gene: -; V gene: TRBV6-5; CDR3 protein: CASSTRGTDTQYF; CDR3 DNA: TGTGCCAGCAGTACCCGCGGCACAGATACGCAGTATTTT
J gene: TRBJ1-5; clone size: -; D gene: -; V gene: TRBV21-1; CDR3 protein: CASSKELPKSRESQPQHF; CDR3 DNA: TGTGCCAGCAGCAAAGAACTTCCGAAATCACGGGAAAGCCAGCCCCAGCATTTT
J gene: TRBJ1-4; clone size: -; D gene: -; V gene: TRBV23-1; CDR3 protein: CASSQSGSTNEKLFF; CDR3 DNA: TGCGCCAGCAGTCAATCCGGGTCAACTAATGAAAAACTGTTTTTT
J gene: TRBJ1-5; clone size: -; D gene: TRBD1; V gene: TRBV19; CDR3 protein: CASSPQGRNQPQHF; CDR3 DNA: TGTGCCAGTAGCCCACAGGGGCGCAATCAGCCCCAGCATTTT
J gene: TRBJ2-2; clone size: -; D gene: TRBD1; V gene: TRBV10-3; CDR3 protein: CAISGGTGSGELFF; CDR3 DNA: TGTGCCATCAGTGGAGGGACAGGGAGCGGGGAGCTGTTTTTT
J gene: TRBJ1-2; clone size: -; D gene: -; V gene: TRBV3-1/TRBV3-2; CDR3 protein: CASSQDSEGYTF; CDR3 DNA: TGTGCCAGCAGCCAAGATAGTGAGGGCTACACCTTC
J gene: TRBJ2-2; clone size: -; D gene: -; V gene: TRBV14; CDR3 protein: CASSQAGSYYTGELFF; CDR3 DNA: TGTGCCAGCAGCCAGGCCGGGTCGTACTACACCGGGGAGCTGTTTTTT
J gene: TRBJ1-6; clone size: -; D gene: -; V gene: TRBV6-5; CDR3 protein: CASSYSRGGNSPLHF; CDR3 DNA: TGTGCCAGCAGTTACTCGAGGGGAGGAAATTCACCCCTCCACTTT
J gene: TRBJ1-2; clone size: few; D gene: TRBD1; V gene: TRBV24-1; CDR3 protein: CATSGGQGAYGYTF; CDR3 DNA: TGTGCCACCAGTGGCGGACAGGGGGCCTATGGCTACACCTTC
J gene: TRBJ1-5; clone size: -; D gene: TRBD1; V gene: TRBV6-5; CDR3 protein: CASRGQAPNQPQHF; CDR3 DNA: TGTGCCAGCAGAGGACAGGCCCCCAATCAGCCCCAGCATTTT
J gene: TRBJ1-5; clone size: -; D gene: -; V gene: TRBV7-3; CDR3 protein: CASSLQGNQPQHF; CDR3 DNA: TGTGCCAGCAGCTTACAGGGCAATCAGCCCCAGCATTTT
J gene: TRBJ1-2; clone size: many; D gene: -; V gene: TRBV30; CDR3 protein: CAWIREAGYGYTF; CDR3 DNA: TGTGCCTGGATCCGCGAAGCAGGCTATGGCTACACCTTC
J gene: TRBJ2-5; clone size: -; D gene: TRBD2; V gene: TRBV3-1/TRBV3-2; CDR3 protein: CASSRGVLGTSGAPAAQYF; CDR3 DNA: TGTGCCAGCAGTCGAGGCGTTCTGGGGACTAGCGGGGCCCCAGCCGCCCAGTACTTC
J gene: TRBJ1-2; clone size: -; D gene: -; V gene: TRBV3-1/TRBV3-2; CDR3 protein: CASSQEVAARGYTF; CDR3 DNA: TGTGCCAGCAGCCAAGAAGTGGCCGCGAGGGGCTACACCTTC
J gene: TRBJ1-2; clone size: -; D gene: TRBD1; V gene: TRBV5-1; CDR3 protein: CASSPGQVNYGYTF; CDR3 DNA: TGCGCCAGCAGCCCCGGACAGGTCAACTATGGCTACACCTTC
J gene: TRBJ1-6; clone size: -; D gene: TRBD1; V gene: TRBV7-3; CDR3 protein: CASSLLPQGNGVSPLHF; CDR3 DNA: TGTGCCAGCAGCCTTTTACCACAGGGGAACGGGGTATCACCCCTCCACTTT
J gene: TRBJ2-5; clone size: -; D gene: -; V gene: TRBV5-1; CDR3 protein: CASSSQTSSETQYF; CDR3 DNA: TGCGCCAGCAGCTCTCAGACTTCTTCGGAGACCCAGTACTTC
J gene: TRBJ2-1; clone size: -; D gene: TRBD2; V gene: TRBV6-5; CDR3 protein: CASSSRKAGGGEQFF; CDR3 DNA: TGTGCCAGCAGTTCCCGTAAAGCGGGGGGGGGAGAGCAGTTCTTC
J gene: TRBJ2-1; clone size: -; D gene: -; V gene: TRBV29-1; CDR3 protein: CSVGTTKAGEQFF; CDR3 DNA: TGCAGCGTTGGGACTACTAAGGCCGGGGAGCAGTTCTTC
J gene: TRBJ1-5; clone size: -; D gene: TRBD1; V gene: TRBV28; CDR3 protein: CASRTGTGGANNQPQHF; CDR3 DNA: TGTGCCAGCAGGACAGGGACAGGGGGCGCGAACAATCAGCCCCAGCATTTT
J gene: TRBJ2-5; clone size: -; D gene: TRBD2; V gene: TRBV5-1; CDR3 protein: CASSLQLAEEETQYF; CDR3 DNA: TGCGCCAGCAGCCTTCAACTAGCGGAAGAAGAGACCCAGTACTTC
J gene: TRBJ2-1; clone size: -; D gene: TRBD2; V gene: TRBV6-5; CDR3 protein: CASIRAGGHNEQFF; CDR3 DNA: TGTGCCAGCATCAGAGCGGGGGGGCACAATGAGCAGTTCTTC
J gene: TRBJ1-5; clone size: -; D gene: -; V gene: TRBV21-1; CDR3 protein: CASSPGGDREVQPQHF; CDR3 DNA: TGTGCCAGCAGCCCGGGGGGGGACAGGGAGGTTCAGCCCCAGCATTTT
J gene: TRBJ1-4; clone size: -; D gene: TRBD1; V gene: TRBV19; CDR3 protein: CASRARQGSNEKLFF; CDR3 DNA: TGTGCCAGTAGAGCGAGACAGGGGTCTAATGAAAAACTGTTTTTT
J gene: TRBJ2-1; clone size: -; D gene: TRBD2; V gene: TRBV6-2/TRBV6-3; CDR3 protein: CASSYPPGGFSYEQFF; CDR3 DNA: TGTGCCAGCAGTTACCCACCGGGGGGGTTTAGCTATGAGCAGTTCTTC
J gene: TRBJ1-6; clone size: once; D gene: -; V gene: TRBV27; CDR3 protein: CASSLGPLNSPLHF; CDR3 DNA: TGTGCCAGCAGTTTGGGCCCCCTAAATTCACCCCTCCACTTT
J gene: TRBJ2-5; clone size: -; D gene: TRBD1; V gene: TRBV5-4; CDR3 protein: CASSQQGAGETQYF; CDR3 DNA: TGTGCCAGCAGCCAACAGGGGGCGGGGGAGACCCAGTACTTC